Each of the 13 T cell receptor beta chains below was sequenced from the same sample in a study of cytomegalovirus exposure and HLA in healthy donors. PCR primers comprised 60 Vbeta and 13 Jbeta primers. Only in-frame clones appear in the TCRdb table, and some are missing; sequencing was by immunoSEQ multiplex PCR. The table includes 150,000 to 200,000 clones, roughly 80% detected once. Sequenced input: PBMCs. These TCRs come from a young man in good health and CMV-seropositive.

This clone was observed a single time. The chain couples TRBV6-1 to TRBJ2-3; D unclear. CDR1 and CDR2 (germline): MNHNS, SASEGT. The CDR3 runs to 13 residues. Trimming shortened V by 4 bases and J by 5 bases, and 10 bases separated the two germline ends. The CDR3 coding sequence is TGTGCCAGCAGTGGGGCCCTCAGAGATACGCAGTATTTT. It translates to CASSGALRDTQYF.

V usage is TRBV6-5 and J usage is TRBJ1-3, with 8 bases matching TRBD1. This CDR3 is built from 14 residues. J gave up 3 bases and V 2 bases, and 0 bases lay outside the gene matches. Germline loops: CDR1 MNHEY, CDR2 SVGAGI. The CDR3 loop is CASSYDRGGNTIYF. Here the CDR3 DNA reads TGTGCCAGCAGTTACGACAGGGGTGGAAACACCATATATTTT.

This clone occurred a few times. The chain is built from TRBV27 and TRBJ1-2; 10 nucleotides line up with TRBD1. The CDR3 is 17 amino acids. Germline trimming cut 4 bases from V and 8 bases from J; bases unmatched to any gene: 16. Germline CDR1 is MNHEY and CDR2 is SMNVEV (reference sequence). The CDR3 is CASSSERSTGGPGGYTF. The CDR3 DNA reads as TGTGCCAGCAGTTCCGAACGATCGACAGGGGGCCCAGGGGGCTACACCTTC.

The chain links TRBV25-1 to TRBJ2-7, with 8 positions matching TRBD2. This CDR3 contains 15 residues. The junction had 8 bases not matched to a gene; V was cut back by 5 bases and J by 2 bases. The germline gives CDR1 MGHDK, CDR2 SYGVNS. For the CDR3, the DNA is TGTGCCAGCAGTCCCCCGGGGGGGTTGGCCTACGAGCAGTACTTC. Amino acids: CASSPPGGLAYEQYF.

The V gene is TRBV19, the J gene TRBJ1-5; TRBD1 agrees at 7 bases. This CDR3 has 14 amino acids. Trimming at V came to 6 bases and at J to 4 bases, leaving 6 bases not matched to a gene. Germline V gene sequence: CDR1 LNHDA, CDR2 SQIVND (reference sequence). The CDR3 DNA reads TGTGCCAGTAGCCCGGGACAGAAAAATCAGCCCCAGCATTTT. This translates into CASSPGQKNQPQHF. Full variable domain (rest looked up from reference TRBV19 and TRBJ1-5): DGGITQSPKYLFRKEGQNVTLSCEQNLNHDAMYWYRQDPGQGLRLIYYSQIVNDFQKGDIAEGYSVSREKKESFPLTVTSAQKNPTAFYLCASSPGQKNQPQHFGDGTRLSIL.

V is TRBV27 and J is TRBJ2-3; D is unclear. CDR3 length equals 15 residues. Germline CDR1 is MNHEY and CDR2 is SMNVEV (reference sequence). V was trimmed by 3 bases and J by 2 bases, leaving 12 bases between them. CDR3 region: CASSFSSAVTDTQYF. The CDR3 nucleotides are TGTGCCAGCAGTTTCTCCAGCGCGGTCACAGATACGCAGTATTTT.

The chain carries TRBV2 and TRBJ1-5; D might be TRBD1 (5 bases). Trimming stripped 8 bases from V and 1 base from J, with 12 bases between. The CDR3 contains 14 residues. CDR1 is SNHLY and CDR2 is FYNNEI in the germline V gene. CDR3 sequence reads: CASGGLDSNQPQHF. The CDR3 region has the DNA TGTGCCAGCGGGGGGTTGGACAGCAATCAGCCCCAGCATTTT.

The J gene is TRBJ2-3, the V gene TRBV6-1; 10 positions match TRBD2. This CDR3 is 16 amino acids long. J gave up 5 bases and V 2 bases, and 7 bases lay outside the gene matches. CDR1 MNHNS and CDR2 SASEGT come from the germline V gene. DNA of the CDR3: TGTGCCAGCAGTGAAAGGGTAGCGGGAGGTGGAGATACGCAGTATTTT. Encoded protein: CASSERVAGGGDTQYF.

The CDR3 loop is CASGTGIGEQYF. In DNA, the CDR3 is TGTGCCAGTGGGACAGGGATTGGGGAGCAGTACTTC. The chain has TRBV28 and TRBJ2-7; 9 bases are shared with TRBD1. Per the germline V gene, CDR1 is MDHEN and CDR2 is SYDVKM. With 9 bases clipped from V and 7 bases from J, the junction kept 7 bases outside the gene matches. There are 12 residues in the CDR3.

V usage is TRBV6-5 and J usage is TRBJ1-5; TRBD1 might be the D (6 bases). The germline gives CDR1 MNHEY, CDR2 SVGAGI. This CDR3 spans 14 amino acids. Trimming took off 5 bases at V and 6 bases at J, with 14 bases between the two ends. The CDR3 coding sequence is TGTGCCAGCAGTCCGCAGGGGATTGGTCAGCCCCAGCATTTT. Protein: CASSPQGIGQPQHF.

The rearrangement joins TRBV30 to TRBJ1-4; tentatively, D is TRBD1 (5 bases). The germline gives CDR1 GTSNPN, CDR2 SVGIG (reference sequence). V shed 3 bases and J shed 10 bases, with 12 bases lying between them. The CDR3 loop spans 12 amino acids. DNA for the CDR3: TGTGCCTGGAGCAGCAGGGTTGGAAAACTGTTTTTT. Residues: CAWSSRVGKLFF. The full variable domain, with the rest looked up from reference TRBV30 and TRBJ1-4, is SQTIHQWPATLVQPVGSPLSLECTVEGTSNPNLYWYRQAAGRGLQLLFYSVGIGQISSEVPQNLSASRPQDRQFILSSKKLLLSDSGFYLCAWSSRVGKLFFGSGTQLSVL.

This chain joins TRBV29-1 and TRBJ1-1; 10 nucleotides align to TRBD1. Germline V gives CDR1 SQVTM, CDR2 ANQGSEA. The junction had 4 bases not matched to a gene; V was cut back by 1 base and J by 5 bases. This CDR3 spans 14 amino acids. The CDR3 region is CSVEGRQGATEAFF. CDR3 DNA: TGCAGCGTTGAAGGGAGACAGGGGGCAACTGAAGCTTTCTTT.

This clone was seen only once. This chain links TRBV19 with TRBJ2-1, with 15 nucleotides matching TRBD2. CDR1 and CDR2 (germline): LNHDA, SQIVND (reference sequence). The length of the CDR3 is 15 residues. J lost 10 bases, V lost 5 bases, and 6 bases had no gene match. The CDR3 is CASSRTSGRVREQFF. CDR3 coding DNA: TGTGCCAGTAGTCGGACTAGCGGGAGGGTTCGGGAGCAGTTCTTC.